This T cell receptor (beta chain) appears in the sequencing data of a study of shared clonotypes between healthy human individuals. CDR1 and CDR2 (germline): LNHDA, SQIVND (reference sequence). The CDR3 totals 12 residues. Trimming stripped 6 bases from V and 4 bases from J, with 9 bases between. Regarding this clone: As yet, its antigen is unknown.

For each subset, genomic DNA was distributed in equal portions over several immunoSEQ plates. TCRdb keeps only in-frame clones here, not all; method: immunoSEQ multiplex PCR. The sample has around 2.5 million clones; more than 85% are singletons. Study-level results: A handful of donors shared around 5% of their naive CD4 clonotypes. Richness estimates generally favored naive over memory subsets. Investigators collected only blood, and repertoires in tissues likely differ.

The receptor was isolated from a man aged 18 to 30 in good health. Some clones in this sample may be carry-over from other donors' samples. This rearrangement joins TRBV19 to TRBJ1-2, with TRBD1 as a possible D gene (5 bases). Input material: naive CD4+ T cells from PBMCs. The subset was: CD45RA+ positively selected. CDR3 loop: CASRGTLYGYTF. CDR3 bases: TGTGCCAGTAGGGGGACTCTCTATGGCTACACCTTC.